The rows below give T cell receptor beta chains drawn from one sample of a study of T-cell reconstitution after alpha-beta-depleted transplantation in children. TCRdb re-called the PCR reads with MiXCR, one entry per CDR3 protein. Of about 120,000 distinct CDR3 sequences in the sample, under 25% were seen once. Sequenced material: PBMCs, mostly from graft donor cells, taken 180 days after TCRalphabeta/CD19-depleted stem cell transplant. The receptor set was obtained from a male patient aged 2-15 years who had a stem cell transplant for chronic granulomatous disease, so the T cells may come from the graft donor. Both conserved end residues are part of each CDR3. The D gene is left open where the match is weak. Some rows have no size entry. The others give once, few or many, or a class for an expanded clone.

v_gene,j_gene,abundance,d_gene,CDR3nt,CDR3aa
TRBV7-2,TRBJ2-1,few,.,TGTGCCAGCAGCTTAGTGGGAAAGCGTGAGCAGTTCTTC,CASSLVGKREQFF
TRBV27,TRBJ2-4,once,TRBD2,TGTGCCAGCAGTCAAGAAGGGACTAGGCAAAACATTCAGTACTTC,CASSQEGTRQNIQYF
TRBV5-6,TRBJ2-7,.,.,TGTGCCAGCACCCTATTCGGCTCCTACGAGCAGTACTTC,CASTLFGSYEQYF
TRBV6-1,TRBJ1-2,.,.,TGTGCCAGCAGTGCCCCACCGCGGGGTGGTGGCTACACCTTC,CASSAPPRGGGYTF
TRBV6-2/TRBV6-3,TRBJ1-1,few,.,TGTGCCAGCAGTTACGTTGCGGAGGGGAGGACTGAAGCTTTCTTT,CASSYVAEGRTEAFF
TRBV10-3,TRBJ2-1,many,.,TGTGCCATCAGTGAGAGGGGGGGTGAGCAGTTCTTC,CAISERGGEQFF
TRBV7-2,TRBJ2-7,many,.,TGTGCCAGCAGCTTAGCGTCAGGGTACTCCTACGAGCAGTACTTC,CASSLASGYSYEQYF
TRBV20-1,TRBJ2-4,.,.,TGCAGTGCGACCGACGGGCGGGTGAGCAAAAACATTCAGTACTTC,CSATDGRVSKNIQYF
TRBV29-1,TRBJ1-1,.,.,TGCAGCGCCGGGTGGGCGGGGGACACTGAAGCTTTCTTT,CSAGWAGDTEAFF
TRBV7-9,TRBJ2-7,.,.,TGTGCCAGCAGCTTAGTAGGCAGGGGGGCCTACGAGCAGTACTTC,CASSLVGRGAYEQYF
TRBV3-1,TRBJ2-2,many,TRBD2,TGTGCCAGCGTCGGACTAGCGGGCCCTACGAACACCGGGGAGCTGTTTTTT,CASVGLAGPTNTGELFF
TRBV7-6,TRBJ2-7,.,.,TGTGCCAGCATGTCGGGAACCTACGAGCAGTACTTC,CASMSGTYEQYF
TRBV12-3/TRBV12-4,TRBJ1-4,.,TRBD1,TGTGCCAGCAGAGCAGGGGGCGAAGGGGAAAAACTGTTTTTT,CASRAGGEGEKLFF
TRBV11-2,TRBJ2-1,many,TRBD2,TGTGCCAGCAGACGTGGACTAGATCGCAATGAGCAGTTCTTC,CASRRGLDRNEQFF
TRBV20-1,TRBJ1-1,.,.,TGCAGTGCTAGAGGGGGGAGTAAGAACACTGAAGCTTTCTTT,CSARGGSKNTEAFF
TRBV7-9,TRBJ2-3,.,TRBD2,TGTGCCAGCAGCCGAGGACTAGCAGGCACAGATACGCAGTATTTT,CASSRGLAGTDTQYF
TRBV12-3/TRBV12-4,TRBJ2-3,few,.,TGTGCCAGCAGTCAGCGGCTGGTGGGGGCGAATACGCAGTATTTT,CASSQRLVGANTQYF
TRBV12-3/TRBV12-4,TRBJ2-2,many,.,TGTGCCAGCAGTTTCACCAGGGGAGGTACCGGGGAGCTGTTTTTT,CASSFTRGGTGELFF
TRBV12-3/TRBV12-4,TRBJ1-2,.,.,TGTGCCAGCAGTTTACCACAGGGCAACTATGGCTACACCTTC,CASSLPQGNYGYTF
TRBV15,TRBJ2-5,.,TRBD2,TGTGCCACCAGCAGAGATATAGCGGGGGGGCAGACCCAGTACTTC,CATSRDIAGGQTQYF
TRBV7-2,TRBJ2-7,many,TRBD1,TGTGCCAGCAGCGAAGGGACAGGGAGTCCCTACGAGCAGTACTTC,CASSEGTGSPYEQYF
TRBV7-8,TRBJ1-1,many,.,TGTGCCAGCAGCCCCAACCCCACTGGCACTGAAGCTTTCTTT,CASSPNPTGTEAFF
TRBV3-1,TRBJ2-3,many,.,TGTGCCAGCAGCCAAGATGTTACACTCCCTACGCAGTATTTT,CASSQDVTLPTQYF
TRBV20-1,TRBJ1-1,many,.,TGCAGTGCCCTACACGGGAACACTGAAGCTTTCTTT,CSALHGNTEAFF
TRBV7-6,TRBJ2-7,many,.,TGTGCCAGCAGCTTAGATACAGGCGCCTACGAGCAGTACTTC,CASSLDTGAYEQYF
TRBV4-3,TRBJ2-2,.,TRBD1,TGCGCCAGCAGCCAAGTTTCAGGGGGCGGCGGGGAGCTGTTTTTT,CASSQVSGGGGELFF
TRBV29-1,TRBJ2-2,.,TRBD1,TGCAGCGTTGACAGGGGGCGCACCGGGGAGCTGTTTTTT,CSVDRGRTGELFF
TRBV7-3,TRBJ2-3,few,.,TGTGCCAGCAGCTTAACGGGGGGGACAGGCACAGATACGCAGTATTTT,CASSLTGGTGTDTQYF
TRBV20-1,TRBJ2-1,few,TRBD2,TGCAGTGCCCACCTTTGGACTAGCGGTCTACGAGGAGGAAATGAGCAGTTCTTC,CSAHLWTSGLRGGNEQFF
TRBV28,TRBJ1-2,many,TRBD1,TGTGCCAGCAGTCCGGACAGGGTTCGTGGCTACACCTTC,CASSPDRVRGYTF
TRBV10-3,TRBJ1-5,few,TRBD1,TGTGCCATCAGTGGGACAGGGGATAGCAATCAGCCCCAGCATTTT,CAISGTGDSNQPQHF
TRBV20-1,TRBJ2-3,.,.,TGCAGTGCTAGAGATCTCACCAGGGGGGACGCAGATACGCAGTATTTT,CSARDLTRGDADTQYF
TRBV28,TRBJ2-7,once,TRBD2,TGTGACTATAGCGGGAGTCCAATTCGGGTCGAGCAGTACTTC,CDYSGSPIRVEQYF
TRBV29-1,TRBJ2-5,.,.,TGCAGCGCCACAGGGAGTATACTTGAGACCCAGTACTTC,CSATGSILETQYF
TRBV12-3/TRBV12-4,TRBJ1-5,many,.,TGTGCCAGCAGTTATCCGGGGTTCAATCAGCCCCAGCATTTT,CASSYPGFNQPQHF
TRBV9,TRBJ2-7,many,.,TGTGCCAGCAGCGTAGCAGGTACCGCCTACGAGCAGTACTTC,CASSVAGTAYEQYF
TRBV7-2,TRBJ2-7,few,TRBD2,TGTGCCAGCAGCTTAGTTGCGGGGACGGGGGGCTACGAGCAGTACTTC,CASSLVAGTGGYEQYF
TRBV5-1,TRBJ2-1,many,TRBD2,TGCGCCAGCAGCCCAGCGGGGGCGTCCTCCGGTGAGCAGTTCTTC,CASSPAGASSGEQFF
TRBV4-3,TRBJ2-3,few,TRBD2,TGCGCCAGCAGCCAAGAACCTATGGGACTAGCGGGAGCAGATACGCAGTATTTT,CASSQEPMGLAGADTQYF
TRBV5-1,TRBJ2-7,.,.,TGCGCCAGCAGCTTGTTCTCCCCCTCCGAGCAGTACTTC,CASSLFSPSEQYF
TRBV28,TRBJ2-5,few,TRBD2,TGTGCCAGCAGTTGGGAGGGAGAGACCCAGTACTTC,CASSWEGETQYF
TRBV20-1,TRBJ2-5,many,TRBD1,TGCAGTGCACCTCCAGGGGGAGAGACCCAGTACTTC,CSAPPGGETQYF
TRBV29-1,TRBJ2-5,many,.,TGCAGCGTGGGCTTTTGGGCTTCGGAGACCCAGTACTTC,CSVGFWASETQYF
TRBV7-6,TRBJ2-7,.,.,TGTGCCAGCAGCTTAGGCCAGGGTCAGGCCTACGAGCAGTACTTC,CASSLGQGQAYEQYF
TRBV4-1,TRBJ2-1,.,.,TGCGCCAGCAGCCTCCTGGGAACCAAGTACAATGAGCAGTTCTTC,CASSLLGTKYNEQFF
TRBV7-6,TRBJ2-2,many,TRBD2,TGTGCCAGCGGTCCCTTTGGGACTAGCGGGAACACCGGGGAGCTGTTTTTT,CASGPFGTSGNTGELFF
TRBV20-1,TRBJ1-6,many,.,TGCAGTGCCACGCAGAGTTTCAATTCACCCCTCCACTTT,CSATQSFNSPLHF